This entry is about one TCR beta chain. This sample was included in a study of blood T cell repertoires in COVID-19. In the study overall: Samples representing acute and convalescent COVID-19 were sourced from the United States, Italy and Spain. Sources were T cells, B-cell-depleted T cells, or PBMCs; the material itself was cDNA or gDNA.

Recruits, aged roughly 18 to 89 years, lived in under 25 US areas. Each participant's cohort was designated according to participant-reported clinical history. CDR1 and CDR2 from the germline V gene are LGHNA and YSLEER. This CDR3 is 17 amino acids long. The trim removed 1 base at V and 6 bases at J, leaving 9 bases unmatched. Generated by immunoSEQ multiplex PCR, the TCRdb table keeps only in-frame clones and is missing some. The sample shows 200,000 to 250,000 clones, roughly 80% of them seen only once. Sequencing was carried out using PBMCs or T cells enriched from blood (not recorded which). The chain links TRBV4-3 to TRBJ1-3; 10 bases are shared with TRBD1. The receptor was derived from a man in his fifties or sixties who had recovered from COVID-19. The chain's CDR3 is CASSQGAGTGDLNTIYF. The CDR3 coding sequence is TGCGCCAGCAGCCAAGGGGCCGGGACAGGGGACCTAAACACCATATATTTT.